This TCR beta chain emerged from a study of shared clonotypes between healthy human individuals. Study-wide results and caveats: Generation of non-shared clonotypes was less probable than generation of clonotypes shared by all four donors.

Deep was the level used in running the assay. Method: immunoSEQ multiplex PCR; TCRdb's copy keeps in-frame clones and lacks some. The data contain 2,500,000 or so clones, around nine tenths of them seen just once; the ten biggest clones take up 0.13% to 0.15%. With regard to this clone: Its antigen is undetermined.

CDR1 and CDR2 from the germline V gene are MNHNY and SVGAGI (reference sequence). The CDR3 covers 14 residues. V dropped 7 bases and J dropped 0 bases, with 10 bases sitting between them. The rearrangement links TRBV6-6 to TRBJ1-3, with D hard to call. The TCR sequence derives from a man aged 18 to 30 in good health. The sequenced sample consisted of naive CD4+ T cells sorted from blood. Noted subset: CD45RA+ positively selected. CDR3 sequence: CASTPSGSGNTIYF. CDR3 nucleotide sequence: TGTGCCAGCACCCCCTCGGGCTCTGGAAACACCATATATTTT.